A selection of T cell receptor beta chains follows, all from one sample in a study of beta chain features in type 1 diabetes. Here immunoSEQ multiplex PCR was the method, and the copy in TCRdb shows in-frame clones only, minus some. The sample consists of 300,000 to 400,000 clones, about a tenth of them appearing once. Material for sequencing was central memory CD4+ T cells from blood. The receptors were sampled from a man in his thirties or forties with type 1 diabetes. Both conserved end residues are part of each CDR3. A row's size may be missing; if present it is once, few, many or a size class.

TRBV29-1 few CSAWTADGYTF
TRBV28 . CASSSQGYGNQPQHF
TRBV11-2 . CASSLGLARSYEQYF
TRBV9 few CASTPETNYGYTF
TRBV7-9 . CASSRITGAEAFF
TRBV4-3 . CASSQEGAHTYEQYF
TRBV29-1 . CSVEEVGLAGTYEQYF
TRBV9 few CASSAQPGSSYEQYF
TRBV28 . CASSLWIVGAINNEQFF
TRBV30 few CAWMADTYEQYF
TRBV7-8 . CASSLEGGRQPQHF
TRBV21-1 few CAPLLGETGLNTEAFF
TRBV10-1 few CASSESGTGGINEQFF
TRBV7-2 . CASSQGVRTEAFF
TRBV10-3 few CATQVEYEQYF
TRBV5-1 few CASSSDPRGELFF
TRBV7-6 . CASSPAQGRGGYTF
TRBV4-3 . CASSQQPRTGGQPQHF
TRBV5-6 . CASSRVDSGNTIYF
TRBV7-2 few CASSLAVGNTGELFF
TRBV6-5 . CASTRRGGSTDTQYF
TRBV5-6 . CASSWDRGTDTQYF